This T cell receptor (beta chain) was captured in a study of T cells in localized non-small cell lung cancer. The germline V gene encodes CDR1 LNHDA and CDR2 SQIVND (reference sequence). V lost 3 bases, J lost 2 bases, and 8 bases lay in between. The CDR3 contains 15 residues. Generated by immunoSEQ multiplex PCR, the TCRdb table keeps only in-frame clones and is missing some. The data show more than 4,500 clones, with roughly 36% seen just once and around 8.7% held by the top ten. The gene calls are TRBV19 and TRBJ1-6; possible D gene TRBD1, 5 bases. This clonotype originated in a male donor aged 60 or older with stage I squamous cell lung carcinoma. This material consisted of lung tumor tissue, taken before any cancer treatment. The CDR3 protein is CASSMGDPYNSPLHF. CDR3 nucleotide sequence: TGTGCCAGTAGTATGGGGGACCCCTATAATTCACCCCTCCACTTT.